Presented here are 22 T cell receptor beta chains from one specimen sequenced in a study of blood T cell repertoires in COVID-19. This table comes from immunoSEQ multiplex PCR, and its TCRdb copy is limited to in-frame clones, with some not included. The sample yields around 70,000 clones, 65% to 85% seen once. The specimen was peripheral blood. The source of these receptors is a woman between 55 and 75 years old with acute or convalescent COVID-19.

This chain connects TRBV5-1 to TRBJ2-7; TRBD2 matches 7 bases. The V gene end was trimmed by 4 bases and the J gene end by 0 bases; junction bases not matched to a gene: 7. Germline V gene lookup returns CDR1 SGHRS and CDR2 YFSETQ. The CDR3 extends over 15 amino acids. The DNA of the CDR3 is TGCGCCAGCAGCCCGGGGGGTGGGGACTCCTACGAGCAGTACTTC. It yields the protein CASSPGGGDSYEQYF.

This CDR3 reads CASSGANTEAFF. The CDR3, as DNA: TGTGCCAGCAGTGGCGCGAACACTGAAGCTTTCTTT. The gene calls are TRBV2 and TRBJ1-1; D is undetermined. The CDR3 is 12 residues long. The V end was cut by 4 bases, the J end by 1 base, with 4 bases between. Germline values: CDR1 SNHLY, CDR2 FYNNEI.

The rearrangement joins TRBV7-9 to TRBJ2-1; TRBD2 matches 9 bases. The CDR3 length is 16 residues. CDR1 SEHNR and CDR2 FQNEAQ come from the germline V gene (reference sequence). Trimming took 1 base from V and 7 from J; bases not matched to a gene: 8. The CDR3, as DNA: TGTGCCAGCAGCTTAGGACGGCGGGAGGGCCAGAATGAGCAGTTCTTC. Its protein product is CASSLGRREGQNEQFF. The variable domain in full, with the rest retrieved from reference TRBV7-9 and TRBJ2-1, is DTGVSQNPRHKITKRGQNVTFRCDPISEHNRLYWYRQTLGQGPEFLTYFQNEAQLEKSRLLSDRFSAERPKGSFSTLEIQRTEQGDSAMYLCASSLGRREGQNEQFFGPGTRLTVL.

The chain recombines TRBV11-2 with TRBJ1-2; D is perhaps TRBD1 (6 bases). This CDR3 is built from 13 residues. The germline V gene has CDR1 SGHAT and CDR2 FQNNGV. V was cut by 3 bases and J by 5 bases, with 10 bases left in between. CDR3 region: CASSLGARYGYTF. The CDR3 nucleotides read TGTGCCAGCAGCTTGGGGGCGCGGTATGGCTACACCTTC.

A few counts support this clone. This chain connects TRBV30 to TRBJ1-1, with D possibly matching TRBD1 (5 bases). V lost 0 bases and J 3 bases, leaving 14 bases between the germline ends. The CDR3 has 15 residues. CDR1 and CDR2 from the germline V gene are GTSNPN and SVGIG (reference sequence). Here the CDR3 reads CAWSVRTGYYTEAFF. The CDR3 coding sequence is TGTGCCTGGAGTGTTAGAACAGGATATTACACTGAAGCTTTCTTT.

The genes are TRBV5-1 and TRBJ1-6; D unresolved. V lost 0 bases to trimming and J lost 8 bases, with 6 bases between them. The germline CDR1 and CDR2 sequences are SGHRS and YFSETQ. The CDR3 covers 13 residues. The CDR3 region has the DNA TGCGCCAGCAGCTTGGTTCGGGATTCACCCCTCCACTTT. Its protein is CASSLVRDSPLHF. Based on the CDR3 plus reference TRBV5-1 and TRBJ1-6, the full variable domain is KAGVTQTPRYLIKTRGQQVTLSCSPISGHRSVSWYQQTPGQGLQFLFEYFSETQRNKGNFPGRFSGRQFSNSRSEMNVSTLELGDSALYLCASSLVRDSPLHFGNGTRLTVT.

V and J are TRBV5-6 and TRBJ1-3; tentatively, D is TRBD1 (6 bases). Trimming took off 5 bases at V and 1 base at J, with 10 bases between the two ends. The CDR3 spans 14 residues. CDR1 and CDR2 (germline): SGHDT, YYEEEE. The CDR3 sequence is CASRVRGSGNTIYF. In nucleotides, the CDR3 is TGTGCCAGCAGAGTCAGGGGATCTGGAAACACCATATATTTT.

V usage is TRBV28 and J usage is TRBJ1-2; D is unresolved. V lost 5 bases, J lost 8 bases, and 12 bases lay in between. CDR3 length: 12 amino acids. CDR1 and CDR2 (germline): MDHEN, SYDVKM. This CDR3 is CASSPGREGYTF. DNA of the CDR3: TGTGCCAGCAGTCCGGGAAGGGAAGGCTACACCTTC.

The CDR3 region is CASRSGVSNQPQHF. The DNA of the CDR3 is TGTGCCAGCAGATCGGGGGTTAGCAATCAGCCCCAGCATTTT. The chain links TRBV27 to TRBJ1-5; a possible D gene is TRBD1 (5 bases). V lost 6 bases and J 0 bases, leaving 9 bases between the germline ends. The germline V gene has CDR1 MNHEY and CDR2 SMNVEV (reference sequence). This CDR3 contains 14 residues.

The chain employs TRBV14 and TRBJ1-2; TRBD1 is a possible D gene (6 bases). Trimming removed 1 base at V and 1 base at J, with 16 bases between. Germline V gives CDR1 SGHDN, CDR2 FVKESK. The CDR3 contains 17 residues. The CDR3 sequence: CASSQGVHRTVNYGYTF. CDR3 DNA sequence: TGTGCCAGCAGCCAAGGCGTACATCGGACAGTTAACTATGGCTACACCTTC.

The genes are TRBV7-9 and TRBJ1-4; possibly TRBD1 for D (6 bases). CDR1 SEHNR and CDR2 FQNEAQ come from the germline V gene (reference sequence). V lost 5 bases, J lost 7 bases, and 14 bases lay in between. The CDR3 is 14 amino acids. This chain's CDR3 is CASSLEGVGEKLFF. The DNA of the CDR3 is TGTGCCAGCAGCCTCGAGGGGGTTGGTGAAAAACTGTTTTTT.

The chain recombines TRBV19 with TRBJ1-4; 7 nucleotides align to TRBD1. Per the germline V gene, CDR1 is LNHDA and CDR2 is SQIVND (reference sequence). The CDR3 extends over 13 amino acids. Germline trimming cut 6 bases from V and 7 bases from J; bases unmatched to any gene: 5. In DNA form, the CDR3 reads TGTGCCAGTAGAGGGGGCTCCTTTGAAAAACTGTTTTTT. This gives the protein CASRGGSFEKLFF.

The chain is built from TRBV5-1 and TRBJ2-1, with TRBD2 matching over 12 bases. The CDR3 contains 15 residues. Germline V gene lookup returns CDR1 SGHRS and CDR2 YFSETQ. V dropped 3 bases and J dropped 9; count of bases not matched to a gene: 7. CDR3 region: CASSSSSGGAFEQFF. CDR3 nucleotide sequence: TGCGCCAGCAGCTCATCTAGCGGGGGGGCTTTTGAGCAGTTCTTC.

The V and J genes are TRBV7-9 and TRBJ1-2, with a weak D call TRBD1 (6 bases). The CDR3 consists of 15 residues. Trimming cost V 5 bases and J 5 bases, with 18 bases left between them. Germline V gives CDR1 SEHNR, CDR2 FQNEAQ (reference sequence). The CDR3 region has the DNA TGTGCCAGCAGCGGGAGGGGGGCCCGAACTTATGGCTACACCTTC. Translating it yields CASSGRGARTYGYTF.

The chain is built from TRBV30 and TRBJ1-2; no clear D. Trimming left V 7 bases short and J 2 bases short, with 20 bases between. The CDR3 is 15 amino acids. Germline V CDR1 and CDR2: GTSNPN, SVGIG (reference sequence). This CDR3 reads CASRSGFASNYGYTF. The CDR3 coding sequence is TGTGCCTCAAGGAGTGGCTTCGCCTCCAACTATGGCTACACCTTC. Full variable domain (rest looked up from reference TRBV30 and TRBJ1-2): SQTIHQWPATLVQPVGSPLSLECTVEGTSNPNLYWYRQAAGRGLQLLFYSVGIGQISSEVPQNLSASRPQDRQFILSSKKLLLSDSGFYLCASRSGFASNYGYTFGSGTRLTVV.

The rearrangement uses TRBV4-2 and TRBJ2-5; 10 bases agree with TRBD1. CDR3 length equals 15 residues. Losses at the gene ends were 4 bases for V and 5 bases for J; bases not matched to a gene: 7. The germline CDR1 and CDR2 sequences are LGHNA and YNFKEQ. CDR3: CASSPTGTGEETQYF. Here the CDR3 DNA reads TGTGCCAGCAGCCCGACCGGGACAGGGGAGGAGACCCAGTACTTC.

The chain carries TRBV20-1 and TRBJ1-2; D not resolved. Germline CDR1 is DFQATT and CDR2 is SNEGSKA (reference sequence). CDR3 length equals 13 residues. V lost 3 bases to trimming and J lost 3 bases, with 11 bases between them. CDR3 amino acids: CSASTPGYYGYTF. The CDR3 coding sequence is TGCAGTGCTAGTACTCCGGGATACTATGGCTACACCTTC.

The chain links TRBV27 to TRBJ2-7; TRBD1 matches at 8 bases. The length of the CDR3 is 15 residues. V lost 5 bases and J lost 6; bases outside the gene matches: 12. Germline V CDR1 and CDR2: MNHEY, SMNVEV (reference sequence). CDR3 amino acids: CASSPYSGQGGEQYF. The CDR3 bases are TGTGCCAGCAGTCCATACTCCGGACAGGGCGGCGAGCAGTACTTC.

The rearrangement uses TRBV6-4 and TRBJ2-1; TRBD1 aligns across 10 bases. Germline assignment: CDR1 MRHNA and CDR2 SNTAGT. The CDR3 length is 16 residues. Trimming took 6 bases from V and 2 from J; bases not matched to a gene: 7. The CDR3 loop is CASSSTGTGAYNEQFF. CDR3 DNA sequence: TGTGCCAGCAGCTCAACCGGGACAGGGGCCTACAATGAGCAGTTCTTC.

This clone has only a few counts. This rearrangement joins TRBV6-5 to TRBJ1-6; D is unresolved. The germline CDR1 and CDR2 sequences are MNHEY and SVGAGI. This CDR3 contains 12 residues. Trimming pared 6 bases from V and 7 bases from J, leaving 7 bases between. CDR3 amino acids: CASRRYNSPLHF. CDR3 sequence (DNA): TGTGCCAGCAGGAGATACAATTCACCCCTCCACTTT.

The gene calls are TRBV5-1 and TRBJ2-7; D remains unclear. This CDR3 is built from 14 residues. Trimming took 1 base from V and 4 from J, leaving 12 bases between them. Germline lookup yields CDR1 SGHRS and CDR2 YFSETQ. This CDR3 is CASSLPGAQYEQYF. CDR3 sequence (DNA): TGCGCCAGCAGCTTGCCTGGAGCCCAATACGAGCAGTACTTC.

The V gene is TRBV30, the J gene TRBJ1-2; the match to TRBD1 covers 7 bases. The CDR3 spans 15 residues. Germline V gene data show CDR1 as GTSNPN and CDR2 as SVGIG (reference sequence). After removal of 5 bases from V and 0 bases from J, the junction contained 9 bases not matched to a gene. The DNA for the CDR3 is TGTGCCTGGGCCCTGGGACAGACTACTAACTATGGCTACACCTTC. Encoded protein: CAWALGQTTNYGYTF.